There are many counts of the clone carrying this T cell receptor beta chain. Its antigen remains unknown. The sample belongs to a study of blood T cells in healthy people across ages. Study-wide findings and caveats: Diversity of TCR beta per million T cells declined in a roughly linear way with age. Diversity was higher, and naive CD4+ cells more numerous, in long-lived donors than in aged donors. Any conclusive comparison of naive versus antigen-experienced cells was prevented by using unsorted PBMCs.

Per germline, CDR1 SQVTM and CDR2 ANQGSEA. This CDR3 contains 14 residues. V shed 7 bases, J shed 0 bases, and the junction held 6 bases outside the gene matches. For the second PCR, which ran for about 6 to 12 cycles, a sample-barcoded 5' primer and a J-beta primer mix were used. Using its own MiXCR run on the 5' RACE reads, TCRdb lists one record per CDR3 protein. The sample lists around 1.7 million distinct CDR3 sequences; approximately 30% were seen once. The chain employs TRBV29-1 and TRBJ1-5; 7 bases are shared with TRBD1. Sequences were obtained from blood. This TCR came from a woman aged 25 to 45 in good health. The CDR3 DNA follows: TGCAGCGCCCAGACAGGGAGTAGCAATCAGCCCCAGCATTTT. Translated: CSAQTGSSNQPQHF. The complete variable domain, with remaining parts taken from reference TRBV29-1 and TRBJ1-5, reads SAVISQKPSRDICQRGTSLTIQCQVDSQVTMMFWYRQQPGQSLTLIATANQGSEATYESGFVIDKFPISRPNLTFSTLTVSNMSPEDSSIYLCSAQTGSSNQPQHFGDGTRLSIL.